This T cell receptor (beta chain) was captured by sequencing in a study of PD-L1 blockade in urothelial cancer. At the level of the study: A median approximately 140,000 T cells were found in blood samples.

The time point was: pretreatment peripheral blood. This clone was seen once. Profiling relied on immunoSEQ multiplex PCR, and the TCRdb table lists in-frame clones only, not all of them. The data show under 70,000 clones, 85% seen once. Germline CDR1 is SGHNT and CDR2 is YYREEE (reference sequence). This CDR3 is 16 amino acids long. The V gene lost 2 bases and the J gene lost 4 bases, with 18 bases spanning the gap. The source of this sequence is a man between 65 and 79 years old with urothelial cancer. The sample was PBMCs, taken around atezolizumab (anti-PD-L1) treatment. The rearrangement joins TRBV5-4 to TRBJ1-2, with D tentatively TRBD1 (6 bases). CDR3 DNA sequence: TGTGCCAGCAGCTTTCAGGGGTCCCCTCTGGGCTATGGCTACACCTTC. This codes for CASSFQGSPLGYGYTF.